The 19 T cell receptor beta chains in this list originate from one sample, sequenced in a study of T cell repertoires in cytomegalovirus infection. TCRdb ran MiXCR on the reads and lists one entry per CDR3 protein. Counted here are roughly 240,000 distinct CDR3 sequences, around 6.2% occurring once; the ten biggest clones make up 6.5%. Material: PBMCs. The receptors stem from a human donor in good health (CMV status not recorded). Some clones in this sample may be carry-over from other donors' samples.

This clonotype was counted at least ten times. One junction end does not reproduce the germline sequence, and a read error may be involved. The V gene is TRBV7-8, the J gene TRBJ2-5; D ambiguous. The germline gives CDR1 SGHVS, CDR2 FQNEAQ. The CDR3 is made up of 10 amino acids. The CDR3 spells CASRPDPLFF. The CDR3, as DNA: TGTGCCAGCCGGCCCGACCCCCTCTTCTTC.

At least ten counts were recorded for this clonotype. The rearrangement uses TRBV27 and TRBJ2-1; no firm D call. The CDR3 is 9 amino acids. Trimming pared 8 bases from V and 8 bases from J, leaving 4 bases between. Germline-derived CDR1 and CDR2 are MNHEY and SMNVEV (reference sequence). CDR3 amino acids: CASGHEQFF. The CDR3 DNA sequence: TGTGCCAGCGGCCATGAGCAGTTCTTC.

This clonotype was observed at least ten times. The rearrangement uses TRBV12-3 or TRBV12-4 and TRBJ2-3; D could derive from TRBD1 or TRBD2 (5 bases each). The V end lost 1 base, the J end lost 5 bases, and 10 bases lay between the germline ends. This CDR3 has 14 amino acids. The CDR3 DNA follows: TGTGCCAGCAGTTTAGGAACTGGGGGAGATACGCAGTATTTT. It codes for CASSLGTGGDTQYF.

This clonotype came up many times. The CDR3 bases are TGCGCCAGCAGTCAATCGGGGAGACAGAAGAGAGATAGCAATCAGCCCCAGCATTTT. Translated: CASSQSGRQKRDSNQPQHF. The J gene is TRBJ1-5, the V gene TRBV23-1; D might be TRBD1 (5 bases). TRBV23-1 is an ORF; its function is uncertain. There are 19 residues in the CDR3. V lost 0 bases and J 0 bases, leaving 18 bases between the germline ends.

This clonotype has a count of ten or more. J is TRBJ2-2 and V is TRBV6-6, with a weak D call TRBD2 (5 bases). CDR1 and CDR2 (germline): MNHNY, SVGAGI (reference sequence). This CDR3 comprises 14 residues. Trimming removed 2 bases at V and 6 bases at J, with 10 bases between. In nucleotides, the CDR3 is TGTGCCAGCAGTTACCGGGATCTTTCCGGGGAGCTGTTTTTT. Its protein is CASSYRDLSGELFF.

This clonotype was counted at least ten times. The chain recombines TRBV7-2 with TRBJ1-4; maybe TRBD1 (6 bases). CDR1 is SGHTA and CDR2 is FQGNSA in the germline V gene. The CDR3 consists of 15 residues. With 3 bases removed from V and 7 bases from J, the gap between germline ends came to 15 bases. The chain's CDR3 is CASSLGGLRSEKLFF. CDR3 in DNA: TGTGCCAGCAGCTTGGGGGGGCTGCGGTCTGAAAAACTGTTTTTT. Based on the CDR3 plus reference TRBV7-2 and TRBJ1-4, the full variable domain is GAGVSQSPSNKVTEKGKDVELRCDPISGHTALYWYRQSLGQGLEFLIYFQGNSAPDKSGLPSDRFSAERTGGSVSTLTIQRTQQEDSAVYLCASSLGGLRSEKLFFGSGTQLSVL.

This clonotype appeared many times. The V call is TRBV20-1, the J call TRBJ2-7, with TRBD1 as a possible D gene (6 bases). Germline CDR1 reads DFQATT; CDR2 reads SNEGSKA (reference sequence). Trimming took off 6 bases at V and 7 bases at J, with 13 bases between the two ends. The CDR3 sequence is 11 residues long. The chain's CDR3 is CSAGQGQEQYF. CDR3 DNA: TGCAGTGCGGGGCAGGGGCAAGAGCAGTACTTC.

With regard to this clonotype: A much larger clone lies one base from this, so it may be a read error. The J gene is TRBJ1-1, the V gene TRBV6-6, with D possibly being TRBD1 (5 bases). V was pared by 2 bases and J by 5 bases, with 15 bases between. In germline, CDR1 is MNHNY, CDR2 SVGAGI (reference sequence). The CDR3 is 15 residues long. CDR3: CASSYPGGMGTEAFF. The DNA for the CDR3 is TGTGCCAGCAGTTACCCCGGGGGGATGGGGACTGAAGCTTTCTTT.

This clonotype appeared a few times. The gene calls are TRBV24-1 and TRBJ2-5, with D maybe TRBD1 (7 bases). The CDR3 has 15 amino acids. Germline V gene data show CDR1 as KGHDR and CDR2 as SFDVKD. The V gene lost 4 bases and the J gene lost 4 bases, with 15 bases spanning the gap. In DNA, the CDR3 is TGTGCCACCAGTGACCCTCGACAGGGAGGAGAGACCCAGTACTTC. This gives the protein CATSDPRQGGETQYF.

At least ten counts were recorded for this clonotype. CDR3 loop: CASSPGAEGTDTQYF. The CDR3 nucleotides are TGTGCCAGCAGCCCGGGGGCCGAGGGTACAGATACGCAGTATTTT. The gene calls are TRBV13 and TRBJ2-3; either TRBD1 or TRBD2 may fit D (6 bases each). Trimming removed 5 bases at V and 3 bases at J, with 15 bases between. Germline V gene lookup returns CDR1 PRHDT and CDR2 FYEKMQ (reference sequence). The CDR3 contains 15 residues.

The rearrangement links TRBV7-8 to TRBJ1-1, with D unclear. CDR1 is SGHVS, CDR2 FQNEAQ, per germline. The V end lost 6 bases, the J end lost 1 base, and 9 bases lay between the germline ends. The CDR3 sequence is 13 residues long. The CDR3 DNA sequence: TGTGCCAGCAGATTATTAACGAACACTGAAGCTTTCTTT. Encoded protein: CASRLLTNTEAFF.

The table lists this clonotype with many counts. The chain links TRBV2 to TRBJ2-2; 7 positions agree with TRBD2. The CDR3 extends over 15 amino acids. Losses at the gene ends were 8 bases for V and 0 bases for J; bases not matched to a gene: 6. Germline V gives CDR1 SNHLY, CDR2 FYNNEI. The DNA of the CDR3 is TGTGCCAGCTTACCTCGGGGGGCGAACACCGGGGAGCTGTTTTTT. It codes for CASLPRGANTGELFF.

This clonotype was counted ten times or more. DNA of the CDR3: TGTGCCAGTGCCCGGGGCACCGGGGAGCTGTTTTTT. Protein sequence: CASARGTGELFF. This chain joins TRBV19 and TRBJ2-2; D is perhaps TRBD2 (5 bases). The CDR3 extends over 12 amino acids. Germline-derived CDR1 and CDR2 are LNHDA and SQIVND (reference sequence). V was cut by 8 bases and J by 4 bases, with 8 bases left in between.

This clonotype showed up many times. CDR3 sequence: CASSTSGEKLFF. CDR3 nucleotides: TGTGCCAGCAGTACCTCAGGAGAAAAACTGTTTTTT. This chain connects TRBV27 to TRBJ1-4, with D unclear. The germline V gene encodes CDR1 MNHEY and CDR2 SMNVEV (reference sequence). The germline V and J ends were trimmed by 5 bases and 8 bases, with 9 bases remaining between them. This CDR3 contains 12 residues.

This clonotype occurred once. The gene calls are TRBV18 and TRBJ1-6; D ambiguous. The germline V gene encodes CDR1 KGHSH and CDR2 LQKENI. V was shortened by 1 base and J by 13 bases, with 11 bases between the two germline ends. The length of the CDR3 is 13 residues. The CDR3 protein is CASSPLRGPPLHF. CDR3 coding DNA: TGTGCCAGCTCACCACTGCGTGGACCCCCCCTCCACTTT.

This clonotype was counted at least ten times. This may be a read error: a much more frequent sequence differs by one nucleotide. The gene calls are TRBV7-2 and TRBJ2-3; perhaps TRBD1 as D (6 bases). V was clipped by 0 bases and J by 0 bases, with 7 bases between them. The CDR3 spans 15 residues. CDR1 and CDR2 from the germline V gene are SGHTA and FQGNSA. CDR3 residues: CASSLARGSTDTQYF. The CDR3 DNA is TGTGCCAGCAGCTTAGCGAGGGGGAGCACAGATACGCAGTATTTT.

This clonotype was observed a handful of times. This rearrangement joins TRBV28 to TRBJ2-5; D unresolved. The germline V gene encodes CDR1 MDHEN and CDR2 SYDVKM. The CDR3 is 13 residues long. The V and J ends lost 6 bases and 0 bases respectively, with 8 bases between them. For the CDR3, the DNA is TGTGCCAGCAGGAGAGTTAACCAAGAGACCCAGTACTTC. Encoded protein: CASRRVNQETQYF. The complete variable domain, with remaining parts taken from reference TRBV28 and TRBJ2-5, reads DVKVTQSSRYLVKRTGEKVFLECVQDMDHENMFWYRQDPGLGLRLIYFSYDVKMKEKGDIPEGYSVSREKKERFSLILESASTNQTSMYLCASRRVNQETQYFGPGTRLLVL.

The table lists this clonotype with many counts. This rearrangement joins TRBV7-9 to TRBJ1-4; D is ambiguous. The CDR3 totals 13 residues. The V end lost 2 bases, the J end lost 6 bases, and 7 bases lay between the germline ends. The V gene's germline CDR1 is SEHNR and CDR2 FQNEAQ (reference sequence). The CDR3 sequence is CASSLSFDEKLFF. As DNA, the CDR3 is TGTGCCAGCAGCTTATCATTTGATGAAAAACTGTTTTTT.

This clonotype was counted ten times or more. V usage is TRBV30 and J usage is TRBJ2-4, with no clear D. This CDR3 contains 14 residues. Trimming shortened V by 3 bases and J by 0 bases, and 9 bases separated the two germline ends. CDR1 GTSNPN and CDR2 SVGIG come from the germline V gene (reference sequence). The CDR3 loop is CAWRVGSAKNIQYF. Here the CDR3 DNA reads TGTGCCTGGAGGGTCGGTTCAGCCAAAAACATTCAGTACTTC.